Listed below are T cell receptor beta chains from one sample, sequenced in a study of metastatic and nonmetastatic thyroid tumors. With MiXCR, TCRdb called clones anew from the PCR reads. This repertoire shows around 25,000 clones, roughly a quarter found once; its top ten account for about 16%. Sequencing was done on a sample of blood. The source is a male donor with papillary thyroid cancer or a benign thyroid nodule (not recorded which). Some clones in this sample may be carry-over from other donors' samples. CDR3s include the opening cysteine and the closing phenylalanine or tryptophan. The D gene is left open where the match is weak. Clone size, where shown, is once, few, many, or a class for clones that have expanded.

DNA | CDR3 | J | V | size | length | D
TGTGCCAGCAGCCTAGGACTAGCGGGAAATAGAGATACGCAGTATTTT | CASSLGLAGNRDTQYF | TRBJ2-3 | TRBV7-3 | many | 16 | TRBD2
TGTGCCATCAGTGAAAGTCCCCCAGGAGCTTTCTTT | CAISESPPGAFF | TRBJ1-1 | TRBV10-3 | many | 12 | .
TGTGCCAGCAGCCTAGGGACAGGGAGCTACGAGCAGTACTTC | CASSLGTGSYEQYF | TRBJ2-7 | TRBV9 | . | 14 | TRBD1
TGTGCCAGCAGTCAGACAGGGGGCGAGCAGTACTTC | CASSQTGGEQYF | TRBJ2-7 | TRBV6-4 | . | 12 | TRBD1
TGTGCCAGCAGCCCATCCCAACGGGTCGGGCAGTTCTTC | CASSPSQRVGQFF | TRBJ2-1 | TRBV7-2 | few | 13 | .
TGTGCCAGCAGTTGGACAGGACAAGAGACCCAGTACTTC | CASSWTGQETQYF | TRBJ2-5 | TRBV11-2 | few | 13 | TRBD1
TGTGCCAGTAGTATAGTTCAGTGGGATGAAGCTTTCTTT | CASSIVQWDEAFF | TRBJ1-1 | TRBV19 | medium-sized | 13 | .
TGTGCCAGCAGTATACAGGGGTTGCGGTACGTGCAGTACTTC | CASSIQGLRYVQYF | TRBJ2-7 | TRBV6-5 | . | 14 | TRBD1
TGTGCCAGTAGTGCTGCTAACTATGGCTACACCTTC | CASSAANYGYTF | TRBJ1-2 | TRBV19 | many | 12 | .
TGCGCCAGCAGCCAGTCCCTGGGCGAAAAACTGTTTTTT | CASSQSLGEKLFF | TRBJ1-4 | TRBV4-3 | medium-sized | 13 | .
TGTGCCAGCAATCAGGGGCGTTCAGAGACCCAGTACTTC | CASNQGRSETQYF | TRBJ2-5 | TRBV28 | many | 13 | .
TGTGCCAGCAGTGGGCGTGGCCCCTCTGGGGCCAACGTCCTGACTTTC | CASSGRGPSGANVLTF | TRBJ2-6 | TRBV27 | many | 16 | .
TGCGCCAGCAGCCCAGACCCGAGCGTCTCCTCCAATGCGCAGTTCTTC | CASSPDPSVSSNAQFF | TRBJ2-1 | TRBV5-1 | . | 16 | .
TGTGCCACCAGTGGGGGACAGGGCCGAAGCACAGATACGCAGTATTTT | CATSGGQGRSTDTQYF | TRBJ2-3 | TRBV24-1 | many | 16 | TRBD1
TGCAGTGCTAATGCAGGGGCGGATCAGCCCCAGCATTTT | CSANAGADQPQHF | TRBJ1-5 | TRBV20-1 | many | 13 | .
TGTGCCAGCAGCCGCGACTTGACTGTCCGCTCTGGAAGCACCATATATTTT | CASSRDLTVRSGSTIYF | TRBJ1-3 | TRBV11-2 | . | 17 | .
TGTGCCACCAGCAGAGATCGCGGCAGGCGCAATGAGCAGTTCTTC | CATSRDRGRRNEQFF | TRBJ2-1 | TRBV15 | many | 15 | .
TGTGCCAGCTCACCACAGGTAGCTGGGGCCAACGTCCTGACTTTC | CASSPQVAGANVLTF | TRBJ2-6 | TRBV18 | medium-sized | 15 | .
TGTGCCTGGAGTGTACCCGGAGCGGGAGGTAGCTACGAGCAGTACTTC | CAWSVPGAGGSYEQYF | TRBJ2-7 | TRBV30 | many | 16 | TRBD2
TGCGCCAGCAGCTTGACTCTAGCGGAGGCAGAGACCCAGTACTTC | CASSLTLAEAETQYF | TRBJ2-5 | TRBV5-1 | many | 15 | TRBD2
TGTGCCAGCATCCCTCGGGGTGGGAGTGGCAATCAGCCCCAGCATTTT | CASIPRGGSGNQPQHF | TRBJ1-5 | TRBV11-2 | . | 16 | .
TGTGCCAGCACCCCGGGCAGCGTAACCTACGAGGTGTACTTC | CASTPGSVTYEVYF | TRBJ2-7 | TRBV11-2 | once | 14 | .
TGTGCCAGTAGTATAGGACTAGCGGGGACACTACGCGGGCAGTACTTC | CASSIGLAGTLRGQYF | TRBJ2-7 | TRBV19 | many | 16 | TRBD2
TGTGCCAGCAGCCCTTGGCAACAGGGGAACATTCAGTACTTC | CASSPWQQGNIQYF | TRBJ2-4 | TRBV6-1 | many | 14 | TRBD1
TGTGCCAGCACCACGAGGGTAGATACGCAGTATTTT | CASTTRVDTQYF | TRBJ2-3 | TRBV6-2/TRBV6-3 | few | 12 | .
TGTGCCAGCTCCAGCGTGCCCTACGAGCAGTACTTC | CASSSVPYEQYF | TRBJ2-7 | TRBV3-1 | many | 12 | .
TGTGCCAGCAGCAAAGGTTTTGGGGGAGTCCACTACGAGCAGTACTTC | CASSKGFGGVHYEQYF | TRBJ2-7 | TRBV7-2 | medium-sized | 16 | .
TGTGCCAGCTCGGAGAGAGGGGGTTCACAAGAGACCCAGTACTTC | CASSERGGSQETQYF | TRBJ2-5 | TRBV28 | . | 15 | .
TGTGCCAGCAGTCTCGAATCTTCCTACGAGCAGTACTTC | CASSLESSYEQYF | TRBJ2-7 | TRBV6-1 | . | 13 | .
TGTGCCACCCGACGGGGGCAGCGGGTTTCAAATGAGCAGTTCTTC | CATRRGQRVSNEQFF | TRBJ2-1 | TRBV24-1 | medium-sized | 15 | .
TGCGCCAGCAGCGAGGGGCCGGATGCCAATGAGCATTTCTTC | CASSEGPDANEHFF | TRBJ2-1 | TRBV5-1 | . | 14 | .
TGTGCCAGCAGCTGGAGACAGAGTTGGGCCCTCCACTTT | CASSWRQSWALHF | TRBJ1-6 | TRBV7-3 | . | 13 | .
TGTGCCAGCAGCTTGGCAGGGGTGCGTGGGGCCAACGTCCTGACTTTC | CASSLAGVRGANVLTF | TRBJ2-6 | TRBV5-4 | many | 16 | .
TGTGCCAACAGTTTACCGAGCGGGATTAGCACAGATATGCAGTATTTT | CANSLPSGISTDMQYF | TRBJ2-3 | TRBV27 | few | 16 | TRBD2
TGCAGTGCTAGTGTGGGCATGGATGGCTACACCTTC | CSASVGMDGYTF | TRBJ1-2 | TRBV20-1 | . | 12 | .
TGTGCCAGCAGCGACTGGGCCGATACGCAGTATTTT | CASSDWADTQYF | TRBJ2-3 | TRBV6-2/TRBV6-3 | many | 12 | .
TGTGCCAGCAGCGTAGCGGGAGGCCCGGGCGAGCAGTACTTC | CASSVAGGPGEQYF | TRBJ2-7 | TRBV9 | many | 14 | TRBD2
TGTGCCAGCAGCCGTTCTAGCGGGATTTACAATGAGCAGTTCTTC | CASSRSSGIYNEQFF | TRBJ2-1 | TRBV7-6 | many | 15 | TRBD2
TGCGCCAGCGCTGCCCGGACCGATCAGCCCCAGCATTTT | CASAARTDQPQHF | TRBJ1-5 | TRBV4-1 | many | 13 | .
TGTGCCAGCAGTGAAGCGATTCAGAACGAGCAGTACTTC | CASSEAIQNEQYF | TRBJ2-7 | TRBV2 | few | 13 | .
TGTGCCTGGAGTGGTCTCGCACAGGGCAGCTACGAGCAGTACTTC | CAWSGLAQGSYEQYF | TRBJ2-7 | TRBV30 | many | 15 | .
TGTGCCAGCGGGGAGGCTAACAGGGTAAAGTATTTT | CASGEANRVKYF | TRBJ2-3 | TRBV6-2/TRBV6-3 | . | 12 | .
TGCAGTGCTGGAGCGGGGGGAGTCAATGAGCAGTTCTTC | CSAGAGGVNEQFF | TRBJ2-1 | TRBV20-1 | medium-sized | 13 | TRBD2
TGTGCTAGTGGCCTCACTAGCGGGGACCTCAATGAGCAGTTCTTC | CASGLTSGDLNEQFF | TRBJ2-1 | TRBV12-5 | . | 15 | TRBD2
TGTGCCAGTAGTCCGAGGGTTGAAGAGACCCAGTACTTC | CASSPRVEETQYF | TRBJ2-5 | TRBV19 | few | 13 | .
TGCAGCGCCTGGGGCTACACCTTC | CSAWGYTF | TRBJ1-2 | TRBV20-1 | many | 8 | .
TGTGCCAGCTCACCAGAGGGGTACGAGCAGTACTTC | CASSPEGYEQYF | TRBJ2-7 | TRBV18 | . | 12 | .